This is a list of T cell receptor beta chains from one sample in a study of cytomegalovirus exposure and HLA in healthy donors. TCRdb's copy holds only in-frame clones and misses some; the assay was immunoSEQ multiplex PCR. This table holds about 200,000 clones, over 60% found once. Sequencing was performed on PBMCs. The receptors come from a man aged 40-49 years in good health and CMV-seronegative. Each CDR3 is given with its conserved first and last residue. The D gene is left open where the match is weak. Only some rows state a clone size, as once, few, many or a class for expanded clones.

v_gene	j_gene	d_gene	abundance	CDR3aa	CDR3nt
TRBV28	TRBJ1-5	NA	NA	CASSFSGSANQPQHF	TGTGCCAGCAGTTTTAGCGGGTCCGCGAATCAGCCCCAGCATTTT
TRBV18	TRBJ2-1	NA	NA	CASSPPQNNEQFF	TGTGCCAGCTCACCACCACAAAACAATGAGCAGTTCTTC
TRBV5-1	TRBJ1-1	NA	NA	CASSFSAGNTEAFF	TGCGCCAGCAGCTTTTCGGCGGGCAACACTGAAGCTTTCTTT
TRBV5-8	TRBJ2-5	NA	NA	CASSSWGGAQETQYF	TGTGCCAGCAGCTCATGGGGGGGGGCCCAAGAGACCCAGTACTTC
TRBV2	TRBJ1-2	TRBD1	NA	CASSVRQGALGYTF	TGTGCCAGCAGTGTAAGACAGGGGGCTCTTGGCTACACCTTC
TRBV29-1	TRBJ2-5	TRBD2	NA	CSGGLSGGFGETQYF	TGCAGCGGGGGACTTAGCGGGGGCTTCGGAGAGACCCAGTACTTC
TRBV5-1	TRBJ2-3	NA	NA	CASSLRGFGTDTQYF	TGCGCCAGCAGCTTGCGGGGTTTTGGCACAGATACGCAGTATTTT
TRBV7-9	TRBJ2-1	TRBD1	few	CASSLAGTGAANEQFF	TGTGCCAGCAGCTTAGCCGGGACAGGGGCTGCCAATGAGCAGTTCTTC
TRBV29-1	TRBJ2-2	TRBD2	NA	CSVRRGVTGELFF	TGCAGCGTACGGCGGGGGGTCACCGGGGAGCTGTTTTTT
TRBV28	TRBJ1-1	TRBD1	NA	CASSVPGGDTEAFF	TGTGCCAGCAGTGTTCCAGGGGGCGACACTGAAGCTTTCTTT
TRBV5-4	TRBJ1-3	NA	few	CASSLWAGLNTIYF	TGTGCCAGCAGCTTGTGGGCAGGGCTAAACACCATATATTTT
TRBV18	TRBJ2-1	NA	NA	CASCRSPGEQFF	TGTGCCAGCTGTAGGAGTCCGGGTGAGCAGTTCTTC
TRBV5-4	TRBJ2-7	TRBD2	NA	CASSPRRAGDNEQYF	TGTGCCAGCAGCCCCCGGCGAGCGGGAGACAACGAGCAGTACTTC
TRBV7-2	TRBJ2-1	NA	NA	CASSLQGNEQFF	TGTGCCAGCAGCTTACAGGGAAATGAGCAGTTCTTC
TRBV19	TRBJ1-6	NA	NA	CASRGGTNSPLHF	TGTGCCAGTAGGGGGGGAACAAATTCACCCCTCCACTTT
TRBV5-5	TRBJ1-1	TRBD1	NA	CASSTPTGQILRLNTEAFF	TGTGCCAGCAGCACACCGACGGGACAGATATTGAGGTTGAACACTGAAGCTTTCTTT
TRBV7-9	TRBJ1-4	TRBD1	NA	CASSEQGVQGEKLFF	TGTGCCAGCAGCGAACAGGGGGTTCAGGGTGAAAAACTGTTTTTT
TRBV2	TRBJ1-1	NA	NA	CASSELNTEAFF	TGTGCCAGCAGTGAACTAAACACTGAAGCTTTCTTT
TRBV5-4	TRBJ2-7	TRBD1	once	CASSYPPGQGGYEQYF	TGTGCCAGCAGCTATCCCCCGGGACAGGGGGGCTACGAGCAGTACTTC
TRBV19	TRBJ1-2	NA	NA	CASRGRDNYGYTF	TGTGCCAGTAGGGGGAGGGACAACTATGGCTACACCTTC
TRBV7-3	TRBJ1-1	TRBD1	NA	CASSLQGATEAFF	TGTGCCAGCAGCTTACAGGGGGCCACTGAAGCTTTCTTT
TRBV7-6	TRBJ2-1	TRBD1	NA	CASSLGRGQVYSYNEQFF	TGTGCCAGCAGCTTAGGCAGGGGGCAAGTTTACTCCTACAATGAGCAGTTCTTC
TRBV7-2	TRBJ1-1	TRBD1	NA	CASSDRRQGNTEAFF	TGTGCCAGCAGCGACCGGAGACAGGGGAACACTGAAGCTTTCTTT
TRBV7-2	TRBJ2-2	TRBD1	NA	CASSLLGTGDNTGELFF	TGTGCCAGCAGCTTATTAGGGACAGGGGATAACACCGGGGAGCTGTTTTTT
TRBV5-6	TRBJ1-4	NA	NA	CASSATGTTNEKLFF	TGTGCCAGCAGCGCCACCGGGACTACTAATGAAAAACTGTTTTTT
TRBV4-2	TRBJ1-1	NA	few	CASSQQRQTFKNTEAFF	TGTGCCAGCAGCCAACAGCGGCAGACCTTTAAGAACACTGAAGCTTTCTTT
TRBV27	TRBJ2-3	NA	NA	CASRVPGTDTQYF	TGTGCCAGCAGGGTCCCGGGCACAGATACGCAGTATTTT
TRBV4-2	TRBJ2-7	NA	NA	CASSQEAGPSYEQYF	TGTGCCAGCAGCCAAGAGGCGGGGCCTTCCTACGAGCAGTACTTC